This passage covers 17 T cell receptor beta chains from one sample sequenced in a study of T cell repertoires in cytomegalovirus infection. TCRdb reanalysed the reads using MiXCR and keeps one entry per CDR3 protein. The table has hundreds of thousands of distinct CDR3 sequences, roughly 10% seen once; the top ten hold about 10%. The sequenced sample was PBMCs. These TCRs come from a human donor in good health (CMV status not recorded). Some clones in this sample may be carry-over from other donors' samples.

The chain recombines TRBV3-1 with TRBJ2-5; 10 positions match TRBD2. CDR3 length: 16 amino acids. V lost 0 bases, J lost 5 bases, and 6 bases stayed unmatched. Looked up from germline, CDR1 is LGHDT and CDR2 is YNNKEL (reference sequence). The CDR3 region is CASSQDSSGGAETQYF. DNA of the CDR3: TGTGCCAGCAGCCAAGATTCCAGCGGGGGGGCCGAGACCCAGTACTTC.

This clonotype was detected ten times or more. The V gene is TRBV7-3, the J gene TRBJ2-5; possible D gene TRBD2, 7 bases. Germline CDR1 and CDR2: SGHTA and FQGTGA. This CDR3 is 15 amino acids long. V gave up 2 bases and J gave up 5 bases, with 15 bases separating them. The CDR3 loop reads CASSLGRGAGETQYF. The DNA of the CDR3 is TGTGCCAGCAGCTTAGGCCGGGGGGCGGGGGAGACCCAGTACTTC.

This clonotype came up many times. DNA for the CDR3: TGCAGCGTTGATCCCAGGACTAGCGGGAGGCCAGATACGCAGTATTTT. Amino acid sequence: CSVDPRTSGRPDTQYF. This sequence joins TRBV29-1 and TRBJ2-3; 14 nucleotides align to TRBD2. Trimming took 3 bases from V and 4 from J; bases not matched to a gene: 6. The CDR3 loop spans 16 amino acids. Germline V gene lookup returns CDR1 SQVTM and CDR2 ANQGSEA.

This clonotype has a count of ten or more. CDR3 in DNA: TGCGCCAGCAGCTCAGTTTTGGAAACTGAAGCTTTCTTT. It yields the protein CASSSVLETEAFF. The chain combines TRBV5-1 with TRBJ1-1; no firm D call. Germline CDR1 and CDR2: SGHRS and YFSETQ. V was cut by 3 bases and J by 5 bases, with 11 bases left in between. The CDR3 covers 13 residues.

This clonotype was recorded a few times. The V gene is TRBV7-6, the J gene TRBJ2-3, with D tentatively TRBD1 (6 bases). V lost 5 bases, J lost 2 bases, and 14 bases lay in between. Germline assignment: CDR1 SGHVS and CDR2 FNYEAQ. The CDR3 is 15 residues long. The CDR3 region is CASSPTGQNTDTQYF. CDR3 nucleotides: TGTGCCAGCAGCCCGACGGGACAAAACACAGATACGCAGTATTTT.

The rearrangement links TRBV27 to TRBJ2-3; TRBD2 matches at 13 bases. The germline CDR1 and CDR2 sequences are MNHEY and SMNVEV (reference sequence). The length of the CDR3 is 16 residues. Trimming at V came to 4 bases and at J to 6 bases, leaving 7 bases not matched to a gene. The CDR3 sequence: CASSSAWTSGSDTQYF. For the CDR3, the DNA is TGTGCCAGCAGTTCCGCCTGGACTAGCGGGAGTGATACGCAGTATTTT.

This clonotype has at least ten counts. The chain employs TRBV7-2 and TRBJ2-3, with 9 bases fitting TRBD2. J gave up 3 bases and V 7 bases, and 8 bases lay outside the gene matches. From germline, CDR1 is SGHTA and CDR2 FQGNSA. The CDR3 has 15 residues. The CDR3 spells CASTPGTSGTDTQYF. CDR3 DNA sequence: TGTGCCAGCACCCCGGGAACTAGCGGGACAGATACGCAGTATTTT.

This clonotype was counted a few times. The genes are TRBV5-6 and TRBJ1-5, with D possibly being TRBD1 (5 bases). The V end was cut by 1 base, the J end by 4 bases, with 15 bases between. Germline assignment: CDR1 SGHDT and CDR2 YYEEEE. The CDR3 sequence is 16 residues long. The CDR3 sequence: CASSLFTGILNQPQHF. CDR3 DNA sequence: TGTGCCAGCAGCTTGTTCACAGGCATCCTTAATCAGCCCCAGCATTTT.

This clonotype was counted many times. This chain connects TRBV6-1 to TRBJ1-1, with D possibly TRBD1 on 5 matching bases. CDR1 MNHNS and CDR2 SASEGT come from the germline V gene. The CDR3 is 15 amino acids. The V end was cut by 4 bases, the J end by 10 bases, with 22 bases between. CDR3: CASSGAAYDEGSAFF. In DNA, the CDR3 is TGTGCCAGCAGTGGAGCAGCTTACGACGAGGGGTCAGCTTTCTTT.

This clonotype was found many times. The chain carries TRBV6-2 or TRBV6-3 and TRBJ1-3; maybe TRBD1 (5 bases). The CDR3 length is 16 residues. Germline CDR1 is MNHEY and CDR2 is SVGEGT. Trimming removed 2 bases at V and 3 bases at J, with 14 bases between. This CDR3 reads CASSYQTEGYGNTIYF. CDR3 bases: TGTGCCAGCAGTTACCAGACAGAGGGGTATGGAAACACCATATATTTT.

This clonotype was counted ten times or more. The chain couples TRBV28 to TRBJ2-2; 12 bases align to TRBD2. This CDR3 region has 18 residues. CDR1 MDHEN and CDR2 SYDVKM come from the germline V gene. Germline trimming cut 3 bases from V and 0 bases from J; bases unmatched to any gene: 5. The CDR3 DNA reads TGTGCCAGCAGTTTTGGACTAGCGGGATTATCGAACACCGGGGAGCTGTTTTTT. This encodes CASSFGLAGLSNTGELFF. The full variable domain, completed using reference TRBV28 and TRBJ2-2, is DVKVTQSSRYLVKRTGEKVFLECVQDMDHENMFWYRQDPGLGLRLIYFSYDVKMKEKGDIPEGYSVSREKKERFSLILESASTNQTSMYLCASSFGLAGLSNTGELFFGEGSRLTVL.

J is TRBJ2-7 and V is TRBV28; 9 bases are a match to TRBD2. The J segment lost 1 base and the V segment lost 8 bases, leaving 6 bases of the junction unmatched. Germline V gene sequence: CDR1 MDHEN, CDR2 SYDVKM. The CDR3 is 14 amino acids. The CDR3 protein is CASSAGGESYEQYF. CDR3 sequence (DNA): TGTGCCAGCTCCGCGGGAGGGGAATCCTACGAGCAGTACTTC.

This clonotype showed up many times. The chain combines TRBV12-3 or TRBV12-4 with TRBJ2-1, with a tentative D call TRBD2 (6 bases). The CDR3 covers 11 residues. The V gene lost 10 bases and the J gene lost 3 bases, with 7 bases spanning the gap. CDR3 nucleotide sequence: TGTGCCACCGGGGGCTACAATGAGCAGTTCTTC. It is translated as CATGGYNEQFF.

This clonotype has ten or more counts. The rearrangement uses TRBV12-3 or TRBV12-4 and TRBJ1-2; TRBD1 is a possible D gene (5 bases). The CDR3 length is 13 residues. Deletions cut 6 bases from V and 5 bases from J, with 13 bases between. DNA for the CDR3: TGTGCCAGCAGCTTTGGACAAAGTTATGGCTACACCTTC. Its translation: CASSFGQSYGYTF.

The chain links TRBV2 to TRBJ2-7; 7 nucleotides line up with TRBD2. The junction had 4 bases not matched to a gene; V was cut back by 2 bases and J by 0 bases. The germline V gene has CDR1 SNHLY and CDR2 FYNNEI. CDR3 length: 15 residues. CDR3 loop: CASSELAESSYEQYF. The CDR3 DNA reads TGTGCCAGCAGTGAACTAGCGGAGAGCTCCTACGAGCAGTACTTC.

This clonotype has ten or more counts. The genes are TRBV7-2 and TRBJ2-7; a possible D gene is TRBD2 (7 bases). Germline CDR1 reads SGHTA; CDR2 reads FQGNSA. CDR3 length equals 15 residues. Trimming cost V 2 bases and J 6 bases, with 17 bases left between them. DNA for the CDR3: TGTGCCAGCAGCTTAAGGGGGAGGGCTGACTCCGAGCAGTACTTC. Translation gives CASSLRGRADSEQYF.

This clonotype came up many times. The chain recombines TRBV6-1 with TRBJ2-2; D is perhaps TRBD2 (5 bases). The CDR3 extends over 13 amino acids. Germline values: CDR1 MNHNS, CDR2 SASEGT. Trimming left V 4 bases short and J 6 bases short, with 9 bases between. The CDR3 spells CASSVGAAGELFF. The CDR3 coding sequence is TGTGCCAGCAGTGTGGGAGCGGCCGGGGAGCTGTTTTTT.